A single sample gave rise to the 21 T cell receptor beta chains below, sequenced in a study of blood T cell repertoires in COVID-19. Libraries were prepared by immunoSEQ multiplex PCR; TCRdb keeps only in-frame clonotypes and omits some of them. The data hold 150,000 or so clones, with more than 65% observed a single time. The sequenced sample consisted of peripheral blood. The receptors originated from a woman aged 60-75 years with acute or convalescent COVID-19.

V is TRBV21-1 and J is TRBJ2-7; TRBD1 is taken as the D call from the table, unchecked against the DNA. TRBV21-1 is described as a pseudogene. This CDR3 has 15 amino acids. CDR3 loop: CASSNPHRGLYEQYF. The CDR3 region has the DNA TGTGCCAGCAGCAATCCCCACAGGGGCCTCTACGAGCAGTACTTC.

The V and J genes are TRBV29-1 and TRBJ1-5; a weak D match, TRBD1 (5 bases). The CDR3 length is 13 residues. V was pared by 5 bases and J by 0 bases, with 8 bases between. CDR1 is SQVTM, CDR2 ANQGSEA, per germline. CDR3 nucleotide sequence: TGCAGCGTTCTAACAGGTAGCAATCAGCCCCAGCATTTT. Encoded protein: CSVLTGSNQPQHF.

The rearrangement uses TRBV7-3 and TRBJ2-5, with a possible D match to TRBD2 (5 bases). The germline V gene has CDR1 SGHTA and CDR2 FQGTGA. V lost 1 base and J lost 5, with 11 bases in between. The CDR3 runs to 14 residues. CDR3 amino acids: CASSLSPGGETQYF. CDR3 DNA: TGTGCCAGCAGCTTAAGCCCAGGAGGCGAGACCCAGTACTTC.

The CDR3 DNA reads as TGCAGCGTTGAAGGTGTCCGCCTCGGGGGCTACACCTTC. Protein sequence: CSVEGVRLGGYTF. The V call is TRBV29-1, the J call TRBJ1-2; no clear D gene. The V end was cut by 1 base, the J end by 8 bases, with 14 bases between. This CDR3 has 13 residues. Germline values: CDR1 SQVTM, CDR2 ANQGSEA. Using reference TRBV29-1 and TRBJ1-2 for the parts outside the CDR3, the full variable domain is SAVISQKPSRDICQRGTSLTIQCQVDSQVTMMFWYRQQPGQSLTLIATANQGSEATYESGFVIDKFPISRPNLTFSTLTVSNMSPEDSSIYLCSVEGVRLGGYTFGSGTRLTVV.

The chain links TRBV30 to TRBJ1-1; D unclear. The CDR3 covers 12 residues. The V and J ends lost 4 bases and 7 bases respectively, with 13 bases between them. Germline CDR1 GTSNPN, CDR2 SVGIG (reference sequence). CDR3 nucleotides: TGTGCCTGGATGGGAGAAGGCTATGAAGCTTTCTTT. This sequence encodes CAWMGEGYEAFF.

J is TRBJ2-7 and V is TRBV28; unclear D gene. Germline lookup yields CDR1 MDHEN and CDR2 SYDVKM. The CDR3 sequence is 15 residues long. Deletions cut 6 bases from V and 4 bases from J, with 19 bases between. The CDR3 protein is CASRAYVGSLYEQYF. In nucleotides, the CDR3 is TGTGCCAGCAGGGCCTACGTGGGCTCGCTTTACGAGCAGTACTTC.

This chain joins TRBV11-3 and TRBJ2-1; D is possibly TRBD2 (5 bases). V was clipped by 2 bases and J by 7 bases, with 9 bases between them. The CDR3 covers 13 residues. Germline V gene data show CDR1 as SGHNT and CDR2 as YENEEA. CDR3 amino acids: CASSLTSWNEQFF. DNA for the CDR3: TGTGCCAGCAGCTTAACTAGTTGGAATGAGCAGTTCTTC.

The rearrangement links TRBV19 to TRBJ2-1; TRBD2 aligns across 13 bases. Germline CDR1 and CDR2: LNHDA and SQIVND (reference sequence). Germline trimming cut 3 bases from V and 4 bases from J; bases unmatched to any gene: 18. The CDR3 is made up of 21 amino acids. In nucleotides, the CDR3 is TGTGCCAGTAGTATTCCAACACTCGGAACTAGCGGGAGGGCCAATTACAATGAGCAGTTCTTC. The encoded protein is CASSIPTLGTSGRANYNEQFF. The full variable domain, rest sourced from reference TRBV19 and TRBJ2-1, is DGGITQSPKYLFRKEGQNVTLSCEQNLNHDAMYWYRQDPGQGLRLIYYSQIVNDFQKGDIAEGYSVSREKKESFPLTVTSAQKNPTAFYLCASSIPTLGTSGRANYNEQFFGPGTRLTVL.

This clone appeared once. The rearrangement joins TRBV5-6 to TRBJ1-5; a weak D match, TRBD1 (6 bases). Germline CDR1 SGHDT, CDR2 YYEEEE. The CDR3 length is 17 residues. Deletions cut 2 bases from V and 0 bases from J, with 15 bases between. This CDR3 is CASSLTWTVYSNQPQHF. The DNA for the CDR3 is TGTGCCAGCAGCTTAACCTGGACAGTTTATAGCAATCAGCCCCAGCATTTT.

This chain joins TRBV18 and TRBJ1-1; D gene uncertain. The CDR3 extends over 15 amino acids. V gave up 0 bases and J gave up 10 bases, with 18 bases separating them. The germline V gene encodes CDR1 KGHSH and CDR2 LQKENI. The CDR3 loop is CASSPPTSYTTVAFF. The CDR3 coding sequence is TGTGCCAGCTCACCACCCACATCTTACACTACCGTAGCTTTCTTT.

This sequence joins TRBV2 and TRBJ2-7, with 10 bases identical to TRBD1. Germline V gene lookup returns CDR1 SNHLY and CDR2 FYNNEI. The CDR3 length is 15 residues. J lost 6 bases, V lost 7 bases, and 12 bases had no gene match. The CDR3 region has the DNA TGTGCCAGCAACCCCCCGGACAGGGGGGTCCTCGAGCAGTACTTC. Amino acids: CASNPPDRGVLEQYF.

The genes are TRBV6-5 and TRBJ2-1, with 8 bases that match TRBD1. Germline trimming cut 7 bases from V and 10 bases from J; bases unmatched to any gene: 9. Germline CDR1 reads MNHEY; CDR2 reads SVGAGI. This CDR3 has 13 residues. CDR3 nucleotide sequence: TGTGCCAGCAACTTAGGACAGGGAAAAGAGCAGTTCTTC. Translation: CASNLGQGKEQFF.

This clone was seen more than once but under ten times. The chain recombines TRBV11-3 with TRBJ1-2; 12 nucleotides agree with TRBD1. CDR3 length: 17 amino acids. The germline gives CDR1 SGHNT, CDR2 YENEEA. The J segment lost 2 bases and the V segment lost 6 bases, leaving 10 bases of the junction unmatched. The CDR3 DNA reads TGTGCCAGCAGACCCGGGACAGGGGGCCCTATAAACTATGGCTACACCTTC. Its protein is CASRPGTGGPINYGYTF.

CDR3 in amino acids: CASSQDEGKGNTEAFF. The CDR3, as DNA: TGTGCCAGCAGCCAGGACGAGGGTAAAGGGAACACTGAAGCTTTCTTT. The V call is TRBV14, the J call TRBJ1-1; D not resolved. Between the trimmed V and J ends, which lost 3 bases and 1 base, there was a span of 15 bases. Germline CDR1 SGHDN, CDR2 FVKESK. The CDR3 spans 16 residues.

This clone was detected only once. The CDR3 bases are TGTGCCAGCAGTGAGGGGAGTGCAACTAATGAAAAACTGTTTTTT. It codes for CASSEGSATNEKLFF. The rearrangement links TRBV2 to TRBJ1-4, with D uncertain. Germline V gives CDR1 SNHLY, CDR2 FYNNEI. The germline V and J ends were trimmed by 3 bases and 0 bases, with 8 bases remaining between them. CDR3 size: 15 residues.

A few counts support this clone. The J gene is TRBJ2-7, the V gene TRBV10-1; D not certain. The CDR3 has 14 amino acids. CDR1 WNHNN and CDR2 SYGVQD come from the germline V gene (reference sequence). V was trimmed by 3 bases and J by 2 bases, leaving 11 bases between them. The CDR3 loop is CASSELGFTYEQYF. The CDR3 DNA is TGCGCCAGCAGTGAACTGGGCTTTACCTACGAGCAGTACTTC.

J is TRBJ1-2 and V is TRBV30; possibly TRBD1 for D (6 bases). Germline assignment: CDR1 GTSNPN and CDR2 SVGIG (reference sequence). The germline V and J ends were trimmed by 4 bases and 4 bases, with 10 bases remaining between them. The CDR3 totals 12 residues. CDR3 residues: CAWNRDLYGYTF. CDR3 DNA sequence: TGTGCCTGGAACAGGGATCTCTATGGCTACACCTTC.

CDR3 region: CASRSNGRRSGELFF. The DNA of the CDR3 is TGTGCCAGCAGGAGCAACGGGAGGAGATCCGGGGAGCTGTTTTTT. The chain joins TRBV28 to TRBJ2-2; 7 bases fit TRBD2. The V gene end was trimmed by 6 bases and the J gene end by 6 bases; junction bases not matched to a gene: 10. The CDR3 totals 15 residues. Germline CDR1 and CDR2: MDHEN and SYDVKM. Based on the CDR3 plus reference TRBV28 and TRBJ2-2, the full variable domain is DVKVTQSSRYLVKRTGEKVFLECVQDMDHENMFWYRQDPGLGLRLIYFSYDVKMKEKGDIPEGYSVSREKKERFSLILESASTNQTSMYLCASRSNGRRSGELFFGEGSRLTVL.

V usage is TRBV7-9 and J usage is TRBJ1-4; 7 positions match TRBD1. This CDR3 has 15 amino acids. Germline CDR1 and CDR2: SEHNR and FQNEAQ (reference sequence). J lost 3 bases, V lost 3 bases, and 4 bases had no gene match. CDR3 amino acids: CASSLWGQSNEKLFF. CDR3 bases: TGTGCCAGCAGCTTGTGGGGACAGTCTAATGAAAAACTGTTTTTT.

This chain connects TRBV12-3 or TRBV12-4 to TRBJ2-7; TRBD1 agrees at 7 bases. V dropped 6 bases and J dropped 2; count of bases not matched to a gene: 4. The CDR3 loop spans 13 amino acids. Written as DNA, the CDR3 is TGTGCCAGCAGCCGACAGGGCGCCTACGAGCAGTACTTC. This codes for CASSRQGAYEQYF.

The chain carries TRBV5-8 and TRBJ2-1; TRBD1 might be the D (5 bases). The CDR3 extends over 16 amino acids. Germline CDR1 and CDR2: SGHTS and YDEGEE. V gave up 1 base and J gave up 0 bases, with 11 bases separating them. The CDR3 region has the DNA TGTGCCAGCAGCTTGTGGGGCGGAAGCTCCTACAATGAGCAGTTCTTC. As protein: CASSLWGGSSYNEQFF.